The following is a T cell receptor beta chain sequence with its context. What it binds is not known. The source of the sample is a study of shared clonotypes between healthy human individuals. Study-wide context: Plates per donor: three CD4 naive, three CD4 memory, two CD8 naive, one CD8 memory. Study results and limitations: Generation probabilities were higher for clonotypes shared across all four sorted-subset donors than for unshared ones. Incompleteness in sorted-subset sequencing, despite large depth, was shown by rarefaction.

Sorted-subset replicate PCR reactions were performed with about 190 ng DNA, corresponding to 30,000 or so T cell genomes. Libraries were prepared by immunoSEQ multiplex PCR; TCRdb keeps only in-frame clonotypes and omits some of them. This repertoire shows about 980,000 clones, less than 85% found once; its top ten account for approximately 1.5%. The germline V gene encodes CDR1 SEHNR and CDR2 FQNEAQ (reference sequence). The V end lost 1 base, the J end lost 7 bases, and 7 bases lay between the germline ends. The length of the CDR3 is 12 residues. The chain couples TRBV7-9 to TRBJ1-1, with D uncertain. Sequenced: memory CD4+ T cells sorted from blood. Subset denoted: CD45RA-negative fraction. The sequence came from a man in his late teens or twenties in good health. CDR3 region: CASSLGTVEAFF. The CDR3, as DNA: TGTGCCAGCAGCTTAGGAACAGTTGAAGCTTTCTTT.